These 23 T cell receptor beta chains were sequenced from one sample in a study of human T cells and chemical hapten exposure. MiXCR was run by TCRdb on the RACE reads, yielding one entry per CDR3 protein. The sample yields about 98,000 distinct CDR3 sequences, 11% seen once. Time point meaning: pre-sensitization, week 0. Indicated treatment: therapeutic diphenylcyclopropenone sensitization with weekly scalp DPC. The material sequenced was whole blood, taken in connection with sensitization to the hapten diphenylcyclopropenone (DPC). These receptors were taken from a woman aged 60-75 years with alopecia areata. Some clones in this sample may be carry-over from other donors' samples.

The V gene is TRBV30, the J gene TRBJ2-5; D gene unclear. V shed 0 bases and J shed 2 bases, with 10 bases lying between them. Germline V gives CDR1 GTSNPN, CDR2 SVGIG (reference sequence). CDR3 size: 14 residues. The CDR3 spells CAWSVFGSQETQYF. The CDR3 DNA sequence: TGTGCCTGGAGTGTGTTCGGCAGTCAAGAGACCCAGTACTTC.

This clonotype has only a few counts. This chain uses TRBV5-1 with TRBJ2-5; perhaps TRBD2 as D (5 bases). The length of the CDR3 is 15 residues. Germline values: CDR1 SGHRS, CDR2 YFSETQ. Trimming pared 0 bases from V and 8 bases from J, leaving 17 bases between. CDR3 protein: CASSLAAGGQITQYF. CDR3 nucleotide sequence: TGCGCCAGCAGCTTGGCGGCAGGCGGGCAAATTACCCAGTACTTC.

The chain couples TRBV29-1 to TRBJ2-5, with 7 bases fitting TRBD1. The CDR3 sequence is 16 residues long. Per the germline V gene, CDR1 is SQVTM and CDR2 is ANQGSEA. V gave up 2 bases and J gave up 4 bases; unmatched junction bases: 13. CDR3 DNA: TGCAGCGTTGAAAAAACCGCGCGTTGGACAGGAGAGACCCAGTACTTC. Amino acid sequence: CSVEKTARWTGETQYF.

In its sample, this clonotype was seen a few times. The gene calls are TRBV5-1 and TRBJ2-7; D is unclear. Germline loops: CDR1 SGHRS, CDR2 YFSETQ. This CDR3 region has 11 residues. The V and J ends lost 3 bases and 4 bases respectively, with 5 bases between them. CDR3 bases: TGCGCCAGCAGCTCCCAGTACGAGCAGTACTTC. It is translated as CASSSQYEQYF.

This clonotype has a count of ten or more. The chain carries TRBV25-1 and TRBJ2-7; D uncertain. Germline-derived CDR1 and CDR2 are MGHDK and SYGVNS. This CDR3 comprises 14 residues. V was pared by 3 bases and J by 2 bases, with 11 bases between. The CDR3 nucleotides are TGTGCCAGCAGTGACAGTGGAGCCACCTACGAGCAGTACTTC. It codes for CASSDSGATYEQYF.

The J gene is TRBJ1-2, the V gene TRBV6-1; 7 bases align to TRBD1. Germline CDR1 and CDR2: MNHNS and SASEGT. J gave up 4 bases and V 0 bases, and 8 bases lay outside the gene matches. This CDR3 comprises 16 residues. CDR3 residues: CASSEAGDRVFYGYTF. The CDR3 DNA reads TGTGCCAGCAGTGAAGCGGGAGACAGGGTCTTCTATGGCTACACCTTC.

The chain combines TRBV30 with TRBJ1-6, with D possibly TRBD1 on 6 matching bases. The CDR3 contains 15 residues. The V and J ends lost 4 bases and 3 bases respectively, with 13 bases between them. Germline V gene data show CDR1 as GTSNPN and CDR2 as SVGIG (reference sequence). CDR3 region: CAWNREISYNSPLHF. CDR3 coding DNA: TGTGCCTGGAACAGGGAAATAAGCTATAATTCACCCCTCCACTTT.

This clonotype was seen a handful of times. The rearrangement uses TRBV20-1 and TRBJ2-4, with D perhaps given as TRBD1 or TRBD2 (5 bases each). Per the germline V gene, CDR1 is DFQATT and CDR2 is SNEGSKA (reference sequence). The CDR3 loop spans 11 amino acids. Trimming stripped 4 bases from V and 15 bases from J, with 16 bases between. CDR3: CSAILRGAGYF. CDR3 DNA: TGCAGTGCTATACTGAGGGGCGCGGGGTACTTC.

This clonotype has ten or more counts. The chain employs TRBV6-5 and TRBJ2-7; TRBD2 matches at 11 bases. Trimming cost V 3 bases and J 4 bases; bases outside gene matches: 5. The germline CDR1 and CDR2 sequences are MNHEY and SVGAGI. The CDR3 extends over 15 amino acids. This chain's CDR3 is CASSYGSSGGYEQYF. CDR3 bases: TGTGCCAGCAGTTATGGGTCTAGCGGGGGGTACGAGCAGTACTTC.

This clonotype occurred many times. The gene calls are TRBV7-6 and TRBJ2-7; 7 nucleotides line up with TRBD1. Looked up from germline, CDR1 is SGHVS and CDR2 is FNYEAQ. This CDR3 contains 14 residues. Trimming cost V 4 bases and J 3 bases; bases outside gene matches: 6. CDR3 bases: TGTGCCAGCAGCTCGAGGGACAGAATCTACGAGCAGTACTTC. This gives the protein CASSSRDRIYEQYF.

This clonotype showed up just a few times. This chain links TRBV10-3 with TRBJ2-7; the D gene is possibly TRBD1 (6 bases). The germline gives CDR1 ENHRY, CDR2 SYGVKD. The V end was cut by 6 bases, the J end by 5 bases, with 26 bases between. The CDR3 totals 17 residues. The CDR3 DNA reads as TGTGCCATCAGCACAGGTGGACAGACTCACTCCTATGACGAGCAGTACTTC. Residues: CAISTGGQTHSYDEQYF.

This clonotype was recorded at least ten times. The chain couples TRBV6-6 to TRBJ1-5; TRBD1 matches at 11 bases. V lost 2 bases and J lost 6; bases outside the gene matches: 0. The CDR3 runs to 14 residues. Germline-derived CDR1 and CDR2 are MNHNY and SVGAGI (reference sequence). The CDR3 nucleotides read TGTGCCAGCAGTTACGGGACAGGGGGTCAGCCCCAGCATTTT. This sequence encodes CASSYGTGGQPQHF.

This clonotype has a handful of counts. This chain links TRBV3-1 with TRBJ2-7, with TRBD1 as a possible D gene (5 bases). The CDR3 length is 12 residues. V dropped 7 bases and J dropped 3 bases, with 10 bases sitting between them. The V gene's germline CDR1 is LGHDT and CDR2 YNNKEL (reference sequence). The CDR3 DNA reads TGTGCCAGCATCGGGCAGGGCTACGAGCAGTACTTC. This translates into CASIGQGYEQYF.

Regarding this clonotype: An end of the junction differs from the germline gene, which may be a read error. CDR3 region: CAAGDNLYGYTF. CDR3 coding DNA: TGCGCAGCCGGGGACAACCTCTATGGCTACACCTTC. The genes are TRBV2 and TRBJ1-2; weak D call: TRBD1 (6 bases). CDR1 is SNHLY and CDR2 is FYNNEI in the germline V gene. The CDR3 contains 12 residues.

Regarding this clonotype: With a much larger clone just one base away, this may be a read error. This rearrangement joins TRBV2 to TRBJ1-5, with no clear D. CDR1 and CDR2 (germline): SNHLY, FYNNEI. The V and J ends lost 5 bases and 3 bases respectively, with 14 bases between them. The CDR3 loop spans 15 amino acids. As DNA, the CDR3 is TGTGCCAGCAGTTGGGAATCAGGCGCCAATCAGCCCCAGCATTTT. As protein: CASSWESGANQPQHF.

This clonotype showed up just a few times. This chain links TRBV19 with TRBJ1-5; D is uncertain. Per the germline V gene, CDR1 is LNHDA and CDR2 is SQIVND (reference sequence). CDR3 size: 16 residues. Deletions cut 1 base from V and 1 base from J, with 11 bases between. CDR3 bases: TGTGCCAGTAGTATAGGGGGAACGGGAAGCAATCAGCCCCAGCATTTT. It specifies CASSIGGTGSNQPQHF.

This clonotype has a count of ten or more. The genes are TRBV2 and TRBJ2-3; D gene ambiguous. V was pared by 3 bases and J by 2 bases, with 12 bases between. Germline V CDR1 and CDR2: SNHLY, FYNNEI. This CDR3 comprises 15 residues. The CDR3: CASSEFSPPTDTQYF. CDR3 bases: TGTGCCAGCAGTGAGTTTTCCCCGCCCACAGATACGCAGTATTTT.

Remarks on this clonotype: This may come from a read error, since a much larger clone is one base off. This chain connects TRBV10-2 to TRBJ2-1; D could derive from TRBD1 or TRBD2 (5 bases each). The V gene lost 4 bases and the J gene lost 4 bases, with 11 bases spanning the gap. CDR3 size: 14 residues. Germline V gene data show CDR1 as WSHSY and CDR2 as SAAADI. CDR3 sequence (DNA): TGCGCCAGCAGTGTTGAGAGGGGTTACAATGAGCAGTTCTTC. This translates into CASSVERGYNEQFF.

The rearrangement joins TRBV2 to TRBJ1-2; tentative D call: TRBD1 (6 bases). Germline assignment: CDR1 SNHLY and CDR2 FYNNEI. CDR3 length equals 15 residues. The germline V and J ends were trimmed by 10 bases and 3 bases, with 21 bases remaining between them. In nucleotides, the CDR3 is TGTGCCAACGCCTCCCCGAGGGGGGTCTACTATGGCTACACCTTC. Translating gives CANASPRGVYYGYTF. The variable domain in full, with the rest retrieved from reference TRBV2 and TRBJ1-2, is EPEVTQTPSHQVTQMGQEVILRCVPISNHLYFYWYRQILGQKVEFLVSFYNNEISEKSEIFDDQFSVERPDGSNFTLKIRSTKLEDSAMYFCANASPRGVYYGYTFGSGTRLTVV.

The V call is TRBV29-1, the J call TRBJ2-4; 8 positions match TRBD1. Germline CDR1 SQVTM, CDR2 ANQGSEA. CDR3 size: 16 residues. V lost 6 bases and J lost 1; bases outside the gene matches: 11. The CDR3 DNA reads TGCAGCGTGCGGCGGACAGGGCCCTCCGCCAAAAACATTCAGTACTTC. Translation gives CSVRRTGPSAKNIQYF.

This clonotype was counted many times. The V call is TRBV9, the J call TRBJ1-1; unclear D gene. V gave up 0 bases and J gave up 0 bases, with 6 bases separating them. Looked up from germline, CDR1 is SGDLS and CDR2 is YYNGEE. This CDR3 contains 14 residues. CDR3 in DNA: TGTGCCAGCAGCGTAGGTCGCCTGAACACTGAAGCTTTCTTT. As protein: CASSVGRLNTEAFF. Combining the CDR3 with reference TRBV9 and TRBJ1-1 gives the whole variable domain DSGVTQTPKHLITATGQRVTLRCSPRSGDLSVYWYQQSLDQGLQFLIQYYNGEERAKGNILERFSAQQFPDLHSELNLSSLELGDSALYFCASSVGRLNTEAFFGQGTRLTVV.

This clonotype was observed many times. The chain is built from TRBV20-1 and TRBJ1-5, with D tentatively TRBD1 (6 bases). V was trimmed by 6 bases and J by 4 bases, leaving 13 bases between them. CDR3 size: 13 residues. Per germline, CDR1 DFQATT and CDR2 SNEGSKA (reference sequence). The CDR3 coding sequence is TGCAGTGCCGCCCGGGACACGAATCAGCCCCAGCATTTT. It is translated as CSAARDTNQPQHF.

The V gene is TRBV3-1, the J gene TRBJ1-2, with TRBD1 identical over 7 bases. Germline assignment: CDR1 LGHDT and CDR2 YNNKEL (reference sequence). After removal of 4 bases from V and 3 bases from J, the junction contained 8 bases not matched to a gene. The CDR3 extends over 15 amino acids. CDR3 nucleotides: TGTGCCAGCAGCCCTAGGGACAGCCGGCACTATGGCTACACCTTC. Translation: CASSPRDSRHYGYTF.